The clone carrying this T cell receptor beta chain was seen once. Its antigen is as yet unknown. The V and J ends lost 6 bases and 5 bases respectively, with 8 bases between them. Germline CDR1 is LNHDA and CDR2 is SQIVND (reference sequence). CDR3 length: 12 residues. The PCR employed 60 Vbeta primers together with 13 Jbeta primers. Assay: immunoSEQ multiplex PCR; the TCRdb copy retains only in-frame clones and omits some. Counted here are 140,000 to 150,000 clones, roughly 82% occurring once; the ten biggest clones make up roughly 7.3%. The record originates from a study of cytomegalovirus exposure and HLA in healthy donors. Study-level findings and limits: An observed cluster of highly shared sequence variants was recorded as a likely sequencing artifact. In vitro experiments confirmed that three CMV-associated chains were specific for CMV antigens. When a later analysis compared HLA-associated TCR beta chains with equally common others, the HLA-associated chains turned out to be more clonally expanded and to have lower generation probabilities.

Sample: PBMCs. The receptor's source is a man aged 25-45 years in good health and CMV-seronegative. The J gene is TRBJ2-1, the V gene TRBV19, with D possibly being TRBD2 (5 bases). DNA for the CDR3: TGTGCCAGTAGGATCGGGGACAATGAGCAGTTCTTC. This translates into CASRIGDNEQFF. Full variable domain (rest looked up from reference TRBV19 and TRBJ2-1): DGGITQSPKYLFRKEGQNVTLSCEQNLNHDAMYWYRQDPGQGLRLIYYSQIVNDFQKGDIAEGYSVSREKKESFPLTVTSAQKNPTAFYLCASRIGDNEQFFGPGTRLTVL.